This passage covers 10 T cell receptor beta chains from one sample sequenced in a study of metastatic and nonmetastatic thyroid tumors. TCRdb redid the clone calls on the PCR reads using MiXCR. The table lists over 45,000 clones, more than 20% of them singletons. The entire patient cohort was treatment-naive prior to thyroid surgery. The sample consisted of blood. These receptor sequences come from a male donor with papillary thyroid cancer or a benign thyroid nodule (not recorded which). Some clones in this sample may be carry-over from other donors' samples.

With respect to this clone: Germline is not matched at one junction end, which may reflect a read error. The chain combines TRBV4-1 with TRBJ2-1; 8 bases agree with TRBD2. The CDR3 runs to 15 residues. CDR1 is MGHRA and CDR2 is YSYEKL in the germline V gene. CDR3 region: CASSRGLVSDNEQFF. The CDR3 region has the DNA TGCGCCAGCAGCCGGGGACTAGTCTCCGACAATGAGCAGTTCTTC.

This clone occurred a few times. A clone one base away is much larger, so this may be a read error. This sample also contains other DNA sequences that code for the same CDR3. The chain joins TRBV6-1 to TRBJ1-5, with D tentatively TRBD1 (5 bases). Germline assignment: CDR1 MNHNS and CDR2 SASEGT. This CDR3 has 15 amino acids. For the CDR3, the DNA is TGTGCCACTGCCAGGGCCTCTCGGGGCAATCAGCCCAAGCATTTT. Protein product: CATARASRGNQPKHF.

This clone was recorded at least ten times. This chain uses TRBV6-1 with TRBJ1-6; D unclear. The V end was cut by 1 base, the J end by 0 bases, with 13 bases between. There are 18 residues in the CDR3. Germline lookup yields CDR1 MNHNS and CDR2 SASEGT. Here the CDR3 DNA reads TGTGCCAGCAGTGAAGTGCGTCAGGAGAGCTCCTATAATTCACCCCTCCACTTT. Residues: CASSEVRQESSYNSPLHF.

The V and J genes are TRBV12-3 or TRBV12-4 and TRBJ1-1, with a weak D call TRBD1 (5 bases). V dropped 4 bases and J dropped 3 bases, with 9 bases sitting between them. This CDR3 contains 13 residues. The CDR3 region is CASSWARDTEAFF. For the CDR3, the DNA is TGTGCCAGCAGTTGGGCCAGGGACACTGAAGCTTTCTTT.

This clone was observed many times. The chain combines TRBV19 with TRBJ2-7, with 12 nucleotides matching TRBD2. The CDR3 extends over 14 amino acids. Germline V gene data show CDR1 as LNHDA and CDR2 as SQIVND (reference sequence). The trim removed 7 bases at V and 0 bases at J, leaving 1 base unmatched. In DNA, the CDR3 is TGTGCCAGTAAGACTAGCGGGAGCTCCTACGAGCAGTACTTC. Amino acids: CASKTSGSSYEQYF. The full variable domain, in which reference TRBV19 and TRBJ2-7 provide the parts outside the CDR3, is DGGITQSPKYLFRKEGQNVTLSCEQNLNHDAMYWYRQDPGQGLRLIYYSQIVNDFQKGDIAEGYSVSREKKESFPLTVTSAQKNPTAFYLCASKTSGSSYEQYFGPGTRLTVT.

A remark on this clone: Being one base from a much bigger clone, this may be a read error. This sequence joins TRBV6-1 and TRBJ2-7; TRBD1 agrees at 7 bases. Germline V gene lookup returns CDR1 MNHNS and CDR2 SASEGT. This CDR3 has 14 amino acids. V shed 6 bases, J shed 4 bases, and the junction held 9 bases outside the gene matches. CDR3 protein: CASRKQGRPYEQYF. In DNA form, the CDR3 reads TGTGCCAGCAGAAAACAGGGGCGCCCTTACGAGCAGTACTTC.

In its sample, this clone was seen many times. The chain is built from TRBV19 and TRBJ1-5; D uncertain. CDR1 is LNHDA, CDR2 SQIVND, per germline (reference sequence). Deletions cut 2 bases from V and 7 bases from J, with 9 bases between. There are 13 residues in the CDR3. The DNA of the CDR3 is TGTGCCAGTAGTATAAGCCCCCAACAGCCCCAGCATTTT. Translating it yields CASSISPQQPQHF.

The CDR3 loop is CASSPGPNYGYTF. The CDR3 nucleotides read TGTGCCAGCAGTCCGGGACCTAACTATGGCTACACCTTC. V and J are TRBV6-1 and TRBJ1-2; tentative D call: TRBD1 (5 bases). This CDR3 region has 13 residues. Germline V gives CDR1 MNHNS, CDR2 SASEGT. The V gene lost 5 bases and the J gene lost 0 bases, with 7 bases spanning the gap.

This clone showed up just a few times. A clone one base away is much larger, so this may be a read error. CDR3 residues: CVSSLVSGTEAFF. The CDR3 nucleotides read TGTGTCAGCAGTTTGGTATCGGGGACTGAAGCTTTCTTT. The chain recombines TRBV12-3 or TRBV12-4 with TRBJ1-1; D not resolved. This CDR3 is 13 amino acids long.

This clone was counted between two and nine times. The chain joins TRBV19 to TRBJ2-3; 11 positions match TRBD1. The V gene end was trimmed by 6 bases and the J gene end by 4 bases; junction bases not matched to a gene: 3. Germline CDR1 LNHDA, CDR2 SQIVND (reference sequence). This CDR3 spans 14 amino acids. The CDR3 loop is CASRDRGRADTQYF. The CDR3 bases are TGTGCCAGTAGGGACAGGGGGCGGGCAGATACGCAGTATTTT.